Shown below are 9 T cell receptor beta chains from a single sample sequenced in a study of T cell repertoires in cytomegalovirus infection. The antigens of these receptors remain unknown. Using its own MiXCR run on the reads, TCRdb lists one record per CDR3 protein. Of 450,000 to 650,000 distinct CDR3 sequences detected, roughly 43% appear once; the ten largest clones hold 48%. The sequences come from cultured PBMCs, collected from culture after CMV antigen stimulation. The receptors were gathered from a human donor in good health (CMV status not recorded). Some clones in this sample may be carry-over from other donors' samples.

The CDR3, as DNA: TGCAGTGCTAGAGACAGGTTAGCCTACAATGAGCAGTTCTTC. Its translation is CSARDRLAYNEQFF. The chain joins TRBV20-1 to TRBJ2-1; D gene uncertain. The CDR3 runs to 14 residues. The germline CDR1 and CDR2 sequences are DFQATT and SNEGSKA (reference sequence). V was trimmed by 0 bases and J by 2 bases, leaving 8 bases between them.

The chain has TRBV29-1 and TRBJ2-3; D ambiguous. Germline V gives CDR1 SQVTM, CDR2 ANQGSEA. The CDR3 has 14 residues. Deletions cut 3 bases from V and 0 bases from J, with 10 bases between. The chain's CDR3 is CSVEPAYSTDTQYF. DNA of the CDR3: TGCAGCGTTGAGCCGGCATACAGCACAGATACGCAGTATTTT.

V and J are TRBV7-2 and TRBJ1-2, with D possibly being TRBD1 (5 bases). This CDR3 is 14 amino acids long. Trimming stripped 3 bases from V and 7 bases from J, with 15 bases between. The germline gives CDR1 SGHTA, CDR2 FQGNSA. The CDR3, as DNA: TGTGCCAGCAGCTTGCGGGACGGGACTAGTGGCTACACCTTC. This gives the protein CASSLRDGTSGYTF.

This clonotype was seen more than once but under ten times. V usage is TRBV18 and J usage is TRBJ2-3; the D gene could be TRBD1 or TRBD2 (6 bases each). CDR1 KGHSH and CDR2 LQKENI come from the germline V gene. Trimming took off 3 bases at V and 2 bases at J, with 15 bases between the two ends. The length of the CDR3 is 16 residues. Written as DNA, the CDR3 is TGTGCCAGCTCACCCCCCAGATGGGGGGCCACAGATACGCAGTATTTT. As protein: CASSPPRWGATDTQYF.

CDR3 DNA sequence: TGTGCCAGCAGTGAAAGTAACTATGGCTACACCTTC. Residues: CASSESNYGYTF. The chain joins TRBV2 to TRBJ1-2; D gene ambiguous. CDR1 is SNHLY, CDR2 FYNNEI, per germline. The CDR3 length is 12 residues. Trimming removed 2 bases at V and 1 base at J, with 2 bases between.

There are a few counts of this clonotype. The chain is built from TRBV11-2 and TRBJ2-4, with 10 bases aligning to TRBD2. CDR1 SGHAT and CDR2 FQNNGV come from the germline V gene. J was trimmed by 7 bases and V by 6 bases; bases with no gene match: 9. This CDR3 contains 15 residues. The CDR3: CASRTLAGVGNIQYF. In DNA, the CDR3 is TGTGCCAGCAGAACCCTAGCGGGAGTAGGGAACATTCAGTACTTC. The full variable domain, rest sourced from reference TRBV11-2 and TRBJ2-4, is EAGVAQSPRYKIIEKRQSVAFWCNPISGHATLYWYQQILGQGPKLLIQFQNNGVVDDSQLPKDRFSAERLKGVDSTLKIQPAKLEDSAVYLCASRTLAGVGNIQYFGAGTRLSVL.

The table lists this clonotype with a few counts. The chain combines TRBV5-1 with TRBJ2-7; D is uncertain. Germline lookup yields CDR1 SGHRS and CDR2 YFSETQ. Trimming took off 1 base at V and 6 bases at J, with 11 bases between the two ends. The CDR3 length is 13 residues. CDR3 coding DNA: TGCGCCAGCAGCTTGACTCCTTCGGGCGAGCAGTACTTC. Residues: CASSLTPSGEQYF.

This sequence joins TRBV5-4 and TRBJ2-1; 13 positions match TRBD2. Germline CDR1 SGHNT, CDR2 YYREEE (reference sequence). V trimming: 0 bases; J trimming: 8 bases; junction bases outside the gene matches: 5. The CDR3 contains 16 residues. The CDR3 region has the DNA TGTGCCAGCAGCTTGGTAGCACTAGCGGGGGGGGATGAGCAGTTCTTC. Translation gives CASSLVALAGGDEQFF.

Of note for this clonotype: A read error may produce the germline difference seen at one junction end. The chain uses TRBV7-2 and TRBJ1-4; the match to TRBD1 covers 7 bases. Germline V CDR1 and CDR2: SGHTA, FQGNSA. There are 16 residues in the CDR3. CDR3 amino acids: CAGSSGTARRYEKLFF. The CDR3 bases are TGTGCCGGCAGCTCAGGGACAGCCCGACGGTATGAAAAACTGTTTTTT.